The present T cell receptor beta chain was sequenced within a study of blood T cell repertoires in COVID-19. In the study overall: Collection of acute and convalescent COVID-19 samples took place in the United States, Italy and Spain.

Clones were sequenced by immunoSEQ multiplex PCR, and TCRdb holds only the in-frame ones, with some missing. Of about 180,000 clones in the sample, about 72% are singletons; the top ten hold about 18%. CDR1 and CDR2 (germline): SEHNR, FQNEAQ (reference sequence). This CDR3 region has 16 residues. Trimming cost V 4 bases and J 5 bases; bases outside gene matches: 12. What was sequenced was PBMCs or T cells enriched from blood (not recorded which). This receptor was obtained from a woman between 50 and 59 years old who had recovered from COVID-19. The rearrangement joins TRBV7-9 to TRBJ1-2, with TRBD1 identical over 8 bases. In DNA, the CDR3 is TGTGCCAGCAGCTCCTCCGGGACAGGAGATGGATATGGCTACACCTTC. Amino acids: CASSSSGTGDGYGYTF.